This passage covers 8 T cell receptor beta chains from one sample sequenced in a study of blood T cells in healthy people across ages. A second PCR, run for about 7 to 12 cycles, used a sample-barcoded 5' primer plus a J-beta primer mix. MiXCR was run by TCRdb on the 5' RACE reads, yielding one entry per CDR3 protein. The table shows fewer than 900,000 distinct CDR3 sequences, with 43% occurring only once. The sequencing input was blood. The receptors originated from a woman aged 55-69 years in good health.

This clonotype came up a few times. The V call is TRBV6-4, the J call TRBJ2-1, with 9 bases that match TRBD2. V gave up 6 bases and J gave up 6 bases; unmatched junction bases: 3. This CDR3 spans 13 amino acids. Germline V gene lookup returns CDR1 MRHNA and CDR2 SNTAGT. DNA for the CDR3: TGTGCCAGCAGCCGAGCGGGGGGCAATGAGCAGTTCTTC. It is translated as CASSRAGGNEQFF.

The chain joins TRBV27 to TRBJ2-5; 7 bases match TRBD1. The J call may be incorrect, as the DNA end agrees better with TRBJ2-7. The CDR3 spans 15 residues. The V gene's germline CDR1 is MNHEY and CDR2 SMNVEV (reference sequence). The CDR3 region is CASSTKRTGSHEQYF. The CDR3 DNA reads TGTGCCAGCTCGACTAAAAGGACAGGAAGCCACGAGCAGTACTTC.

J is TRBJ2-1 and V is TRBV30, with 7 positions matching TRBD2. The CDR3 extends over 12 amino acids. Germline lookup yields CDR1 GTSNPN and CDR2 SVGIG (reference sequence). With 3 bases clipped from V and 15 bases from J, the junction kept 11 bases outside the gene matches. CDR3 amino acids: CAWRDQSGAGFF. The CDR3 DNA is TGTGCCTGGAGAGATCAAAGCGGGGCTGGGTTCTTC.

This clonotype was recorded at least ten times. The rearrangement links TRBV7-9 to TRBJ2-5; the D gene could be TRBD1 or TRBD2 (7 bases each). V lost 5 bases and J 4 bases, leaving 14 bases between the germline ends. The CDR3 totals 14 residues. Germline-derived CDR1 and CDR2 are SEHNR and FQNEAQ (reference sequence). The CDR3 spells CASSPGGGPETQYF. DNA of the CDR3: TGTGCCAGCAGCCCAGGGGGGGGCCCAGAGACCCAGTACTTC.

The CDR3 sequence: CATTRGGVGDSTDTQYF. The CDR3 nucleotides read TGTGCCACCACGAGGGGCGGGGTAGGGGATTCGACAGATACGCAGTATTTT. The genes are TRBV6-2 or TRBV6-3 and TRBJ2-3; TRBD2 is a possible D gene (6 bases). Trimming took 10 bases from V and 3 from J, leaving 26 bases between them. CDR1 and CDR2 from the germline V gene are MNHEY and SVGEGT. CDR3 length equals 17 residues.

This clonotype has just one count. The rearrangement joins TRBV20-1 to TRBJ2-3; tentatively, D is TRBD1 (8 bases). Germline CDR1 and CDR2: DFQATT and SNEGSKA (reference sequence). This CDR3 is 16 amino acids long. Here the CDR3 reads CSRGAGQGAITDTQYF. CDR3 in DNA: TGCAGCCGGGGGGCGGGCCAGGGGGCAATCACAGATACGCAGTATTTT.

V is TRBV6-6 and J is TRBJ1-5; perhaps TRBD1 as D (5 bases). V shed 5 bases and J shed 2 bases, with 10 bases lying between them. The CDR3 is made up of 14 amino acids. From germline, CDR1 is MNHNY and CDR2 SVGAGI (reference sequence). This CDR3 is CASSGGNGNQPQHF. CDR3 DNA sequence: TGTGCCAGCAGTGGGGGGAACGGCAATCAGCCCCAGCATTTT.

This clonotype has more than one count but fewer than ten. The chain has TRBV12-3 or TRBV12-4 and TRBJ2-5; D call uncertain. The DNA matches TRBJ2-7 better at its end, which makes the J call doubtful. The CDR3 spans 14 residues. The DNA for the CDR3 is TGTGCCAGCAGTTGGACCGGGCAGACCTACGAGCAGTACTTC. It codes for CASSWTGQTYEQYF.